This T cell receptor (beta chain) was observed in a study of T cells expressing NK-cell markers. Across the study: Cells sorted as CD3+CD56+NKG2C+, CD3+CD56+NKG2C- and CD3+CD56-NKG2C+ T cells supplied the TCR beta repertoires. Just one sequenced donor of eight was HCMV-seronegative, while seven were seropositive.

Germline V gene sequence: CDR1 SGHTA, CDR2 FQGNSA. The CDR3 has 17 amino acids. UMI-tagged 5'RACE template switching yielded the TCR beta cDNA. Following a re-call of the 5' RACE reads, TCRdb has one entry per CDR3 protein and lacks DNA. Here the sample table reports more than 300 distinct CDR3 sequences. By frequency, this clonotype is medium-sized. Its specificity is not known. Points from the study as a whole: These clonotypes, the leaders elsewhere, also led the CD3+CD56-NKG2C+ fraction in a few donors.

The chain has TRBV7-2 and TRBJ2-3; the TRBD1 assignment by TCRdb is unverifiable without DNA. The sequence derives from a young woman in good health. The sample comprised blood T cells: a sorted CD56 or NKG2C T cell subset, CD4+ or CD8+ T cells, or bulk PBMC T cells (not recorded which). The CDR3 reads CASSFDRPYYRSDTQYF.